This is a list of T cell receptor beta chains from one sample in a study of response to subunit inactivated influenza vaccine. TCRdb analysed the RT-PCR reads with MiXCR anew, one entry per CDR3 protein. The data contain about 520,000 distinct CDR3 sequences, more than 7% of them singletons. Source: PBMCs from blood, taken less than 25 months after vaccination. The receptors were sampled from a man aged 50-75 years who received an inactivated influenza vaccine. CDR3s include the opening cysteine and the closing phenylalanine or tryptophan. A D gene is named only where the DNA matches it firmly. Clone size, where shown, is once, few, many, or a class for clones that have expanded.

CDR3 protein,CDR3 DNA,D gene,clone size,V gene,J gene
CATSRWDGNEKLFF,TGTGCCACCAGCCGATGGGACGGTAATGAAAAACTGTTTTTT,-,many,TRBV15,TRBJ1-4
CASSGFDTQYF,TGTGCCAGCAGTGGTTTCGATACGCAGTATTTT,-,-,TRBV7-8,TRBJ2-3
CASSPPSGRNTGELFF,TGTGCCAGCAGCCCGCCGTCCGGTCGCAACACCGGGGAGCTGTTTTTT,-,many,TRBV7-2,TRBJ2-2
CASSPYTESYEQYF,TGTGCCAGCAGCCCTTACACAGAATCCTACGAGCAGTACTTC,-,-,TRBV12-3/TRBV12-4,TRBJ2-7
CASSSGQVPYF,TGCGCCAGCAGCTCGGGACAGGTCCCGTACTTC,TRBD1,-,TRBV5-1,TRBJ2-7
CASSLDSFGYTF,TGTGCCAGCAGCCTGGACAGTTTTGGCTACACCTTC,-,-,TRBV12-3/TRBV12-4,TRBJ1-2
CASSLGGAGDTQYF,TGTGCCAGCAGCTTAGGAGGGGCGGGTGATACGCAGTATTTT,-,many,TRBV7-2,TRBJ2-3
CASSGGTGDGYTF,TGTGCCAGCAGTGGCGGGACAGGGGATGGCTACACCTTC,TRBD1,-,TRBV12-3/TRBV12-4,TRBJ1-2
CASRSGGGSSYNEQFF,TGTGCCAGCAGATCGGGGGGAGGGAGCTCCTACAATGAGCAGTTCTTC,TRBD2,many,TRBV12-3/TRBV12-4,TRBJ2-1
CASSVDPGGAYEQYF,TGTGCCAGCAGCGTAGACCCGGGAGGAGCCTACGAGCAGTACTTC,TRBD2,-,TRBV9,TRBJ2-7
CASSQTRGRGTGDGEQYF,TGTGCCAGCAGCCAAACACGTGGCCGGGGGACAGGGGACGGCGAGCAGTACTTC,TRBD1,many,TRBV3-1,TRBJ2-7
CATSAGLADTGELFF,TGTGCCACCAGTGCGGGACTAGCGGACACCGGGGAGCTGTTTTTT,TRBD2,few,TRBV24-1,TRBJ2-2
CASTQMFFNTEAFF,TGCGCCAGCACCCAGATGTTCTTCAACACTGAAGCTTTCTTT,-,-,TRBV5-1,TRBJ1-1
CASSYTGSGYSETQYF,TGCGCCAGCAGCTATACGGGCTCTGGGTATTCAGAGACCCAGTACTTC,-,few,TRBV5-1,TRBJ2-5
CAISESGIRRGVEQFF,TGTGCCATCAGTGAGTCGGGGATCCGACGTGGGGTTGAGCAGTTCTTC,-,few,TRBV10-3,TRBJ2-1
CASSLAVTLNTEAFF,TGTGCCAGCAGCTTAGCTGTGACACTGAACACTGAAGCTTTCTTT,-,-,TRBV7-8,TRBJ1-1
CASSPTSGTWFPYEQYF,TGTGCCAGCAGCCCGACTAGCGGGACCTGGTTCCCCTACGAGCAGTACTTC,TRBD2,few,TRBV7-2,TRBJ2-7
CASSLDAATDTQYF,TGTGCCAGCAGCTTGGATGCAGCAACAGATACGCAGTATTTT,-,many,TRBV5-5,TRBJ2-3
CSARSVRRSTETQYF,TGCAGTGCTAGATCGGTCAGACGAAGCACAGAAACGCAGTATTTT,-,-,TRBV20-1,TRBJ2-3
CASSESKTGGDEQYF,TGTGCCAGCAGTGAATCCAAGACAGGAGGTGACGAGCAGTACTTC,-,many,TRBV25-1,TRBJ2-7
CSVRDRRSYEQYF,TGCAGCGTGAGGGACAGGCGGAGCTACGAGCAGTACTTC,TRBD1,-,TRBV29-1,TRBJ2-7
CSARRIPGAPSFF,TGCAGTGCTAGACGAATTCCGGGAGCCCCGAGTTTCTTC,-,few,TRBV20-1,TRBJ2-1
CASRPRQVPYNEQFF,TGTGCCAGCCGACCTCGACAGGTACCCTACAATGAGCAGTTCTTC,-,many,TRBV6-1,TRBJ2-1
CASTAGGYEQYF,TGTGCCAGCACGGCAGGGGGGTACGAGCAGTACTTC,-,few,TRBV6-6,TRBJ2-7
CASSRQLGSPLHF,TGCGCCAGCAGCCGGCAGCTAGGGTCTCCCCTCCACTTT,-,few,TRBV4-3,TRBJ1-6
CASSFSGKETQYF,TGTGCTAGCAGCTTTTCGGGAAAAGAGACCCAGTACTTC,-,few,TRBV7-7,TRBJ2-5
CASSLGLAGIRGETQYF,TGTGCCAGCAGCTTAGGACTAGCGGGGATCCGGGGGGAGACCCAGTACTTC,TRBD2,many,TRBV7-2,TRBJ2-5
CASSAGSSWPQKETQYF,TGTGCCAGCAGTGCGGGCAGCTCCTGGCCCCAAAAAGAGACCCAGTACTTC,-,few,TRBV2,TRBJ2-5
CSAPSSGRQRGYGYTF,TGCAGTGCTCCCAGTTCGGGTCGTCAGCGCGGCTATGGCTACACCTTC,-,many,TRBV20-1,TRBJ1-2
CASSLVWGTTEAFF,TGTGCCAGCAGCTTAGTCTGGGGGACCACTGAAGCTTTCTTT,-,many,TRBV7-2,TRBJ1-1
CASSLEARTGDGQPQHF,TGTGCCAGCAGCTTAGAGGCCCGGACAGGGGACGGTCAGCCCCAGCATTTT,TRBD1,few,TRBV11-2,TRBJ1-5
CSARTSRDSHEQYF,TGCAGTGCTAGAACTTCCCGGGACAGCCACGAGCAGTACTTC,TRBD1,few,TRBV20-1,TRBJ2-7
CASSGQDTTDTQYF,TGTGCCAGCAGTGGACAGGACACCACAGATACGCAGTATTTT,TRBD1,few,TRBV12-3/TRBV12-4,TRBJ2-3
CASSSMGGDTEAFF,TGTGCCAGCAGCTCCATGGGGGGAGACACTGAAGCTTTCTTT,-,-,TRBV7-9,TRBJ1-1
CASSYSIGGGYTF,TGTGCCAGCAGTTACTCGATCGGGGGTGGATACACCTTC,-,-,TRBV6-5,TRBJ1-2
CASSQDGFRDEQFF,TGTGCCAGCAGCCAAGACGGATTTAGGGATGAGCAGTTCTTC,-,few,TRBV7-2,TRBJ2-1
CASSQEGHPPYNEQFF,TGCGCCAGCAGCCAAGAGGGACACCCACCCTACAATGAGCAGTTCTTC,-,-,TRBV4-3,TRBJ2-1
CASSWDSWFTGELFF,TGTGCCAGCAGTTGGGACTCGTGGTTCACCGGGGAGCTGTTTTTT,-,-,TRBV7-2,TRBJ2-2
CASSQESRHSYEQYF,TGTGCCAGCAGCCAAGAGTCTCGACACTCCTACGAGCAGTACTTC,-,-,TRBV4-2,TRBJ2-7
CSASGLAGGDTQYF,TGCAGTGCTAGTGGGCTAGCGGGGGGAGATACGCAGTATTTT,TRBD2,many,TRBV20-1,TRBJ2-3
CASSSEIRAMNTEAFF,TGTGCCAGCAGCTCAGAGATCCGGGCAATGAACACTGAAGCTTTCTTT,-,-,TRBV28,TRBJ1-1